Each of the 21 T cell receptor beta chains below was sequenced from the same sample in a study of cytotoxic CD8 clonotypes in ibrutinib-treated CLL. Generated by immunoSEQ multiplex PCR, the TCRdb table keeps only in-frame clones and is missing some. The sample records tens of thousands of clones, roughly three quarters being singletons. This specimen was PBMCs, taken before ibrutinib treatment. These receptors originate from a human donor with chronic lymphocytic leukemia.

The rearrangement uses TRBV11-3 and TRBJ1-1; tentative D call: TRBD1 (5 bases). Trimming took 6 bases from V and 1 from J, leaving 21 bases between them. The germline V gene encodes CDR1 SGHNT and CDR2 YENEEA. The CDR3 totals 17 residues. The CDR3 DNA sequence: TGTGCCAGCAGACCAGAGGCCAGCAGGGTAGAGAACACTGAAGCTTTCTTT. This codes for CASRPEASRVENTEAFF.

In its sample, this clone was seen once. V is TRBV30 and J is TRBJ1-4; D is perhaps TRBD1 (6 bases). Trimming took off 5 bases at V and 8 bases at J, with 15 bases between the two ends. Per germline, CDR1 GTSNPN and CDR2 SVGIG (reference sequence). CDR3 length equals 13 residues. CDR3 protein: CAWQGGGREKLFF. The CDR3 nucleotides are TGTGCCTGGCAGGGAGGGGGACGGGAAAAACTGTTTTTT.

The chain links TRBV5-1 to TRBJ2-1, with TRBD2 as a possible D gene (5 bases). This CDR3 spans 15 amino acids. Germline CDR1 is SGHRS and CDR2 is YFSETQ. V was clipped by 0 bases and J by 6 bases, with 13 bases between them. This CDR3 reads CASSLAASGLNEQFF. In DNA form, the CDR3 reads TGCGCCAGCAGCTTGGCGGCCAGCGGCCTCAATGAGCAGTTCTTC.

This clone was observed a handful of times. The CDR3 spells CATSSIPRVFAGANVLTF. CDR3 DNA sequence: TGTGCCACCAGCAGTATACCGCGGGTATTCGCCGGGGCCAACGTCCTGACTTTC. The V call is TRBV15, the J call TRBJ2-6, with D possibly being TRBD2 (5 bases). Trimming pared 3 bases from V and 4 bases from J, leaving 19 bases between. This CDR3 has 18 amino acids. Germline V lookup: CDR1 LNHNV, CDR2 YYDKDF (reference sequence).

This clone has a count of ten or more. The chain uses TRBV11-2 and TRBJ2-2; D ambiguous. Deletions cut 1 base from V and 4 bases from J, with 13 bases between. Per the germline V gene, CDR1 is SGHAT and CDR2 is FQNNGV. This CDR3 region has 16 residues. CDR3 protein: CASSLAPGLGTGELFF. DNA for the CDR3: TGTGCCAGCAGCTTAGCTCCGGGCTTGGGCACCGGGGAGCTGTTTTTT.

This chain joins TRBV11-1 and TRBJ2-5; D might be TRBD1 (6 bases). CDR3 length equals 15 residues. V was clipped by 3 bases and J by 2 bases, with 13 bases between them. Germline V gives CDR1 SGHAT, CDR2 FQDESV (reference sequence). The CDR3 reads CASSFATGIQETQYF. CDR3 sequence (DNA): TGTGCCAGCAGCTTCGCTACAGGGATTCAAGAGACCCAGTACTTC.

The V and J genes are TRBV28 and TRBJ1-1, with D possibly matching TRBD1 (5 bases). Per the germline V gene, CDR1 is MDHEN and CDR2 is SYDVKM. The V end was cut by 8 bases, the J end by 0 bases, with 16 bases between. This CDR3 is built from 15 residues. CDR3 sequence (DNA): TGTGCCAGCGATGACCCAGGGACCGTGAACACTGAAGCTTTCTTT. Its translation: CASDDPGTVNTEAFF.

V and J are TRBV19 and TRBJ2-1; D may match TRBD1 or TRBD2 (5 bases each). Between the trimmed V and J ends, which lost 1 base and 8 bases, there was a span of 21 bases. Looked up from germline, CDR1 is LNHDA and CDR2 is SQIVND (reference sequence). The CDR3 extends over 17 amino acids. DNA for the CDR3: TGTGCCAGTAGTATAGTACGTTGGGACGGTTCTATTCATGAGCAGTTCTTC. This codes for CASSIVRWDGSIHEQFF.

This clone has just one count. The chain couples TRBV5-1 to TRBJ1-2; 9 nucleotides agree with TRBD1. The V gene's germline CDR1 is SGHRS and CDR2 YFSETQ. The V and J ends lost 4 bases and 6 bases, in that order; junction bases with no gene match: 10. The CDR3 spans 15 residues. The CDR3 sequence: CASSPQGGTGNGYTF. In DNA, the CDR3 is TGCGCCAGCAGCCCCCAGGGAGGGACAGGGAATGGCTACACCTTC.

V is TRBV9 and J is TRBJ2-3; TRBD2 matches at 8 bases. Germline CDR1 and CDR2: SGDLS and YYNGEE. V dropped 4 bases and J dropped 0; count of bases not matched to a gene: 4. The CDR3 loop spans 15 amino acids. The CDR3 DNA follows: TGTGCCAGCAGCCGTAGCGGGGCCAGCACAGATACGCAGTATTTT. Its protein product is CASSRSGASTDTQYF. The full variable domain, completed using reference TRBV9 and TRBJ2-3, is DSGVTQTPKHLITATGQRVTLRCSPRSGDLSVYWYQQSLDQGLQFLIQYYNGEERAKGNILERFSAQQFPDLHSELNLSSLELGDSALYFCASSRSGASTDTQYFGPGTRLTVL.

The chain employs TRBV9 and TRBJ2-5; D perhaps matches TRBD2 (5 bases). V was cut by 4 bases and J by 1 base, with 11 bases left in between. The CDR3 totals 14 residues. Germline assignment: CDR1 SGDLS and CDR2 YYNGEE. The CDR3 region is CASSHGLTQETQYF. The CDR3 DNA sequence: TGTGCCAGCAGCCACGGACTCACCCAAGAGACCCAGTACTTC. Together with reference TRBV9 and TRBJ2-5, the CDR3 gives the full variable domain: DSGVTQTPKHLITATGQRVTLRCSPRSGDLSVYWYQQSLDQGLQFLIQYYNGEERAKGNILERFSAQQFPDLHSELNLSSLELGDSALYFCASSHGLTQETQYFGPGTRLLVL.

The chain couples TRBV28 to TRBJ1-2; weak D call: TRBD1 (5 bases). The CDR3 contains 15 residues. V was trimmed by 6 bases and J by 8 bases, leaving 22 bases between them. CDR1 is MDHEN and CDR2 is SYDVKM in the germline V gene. The CDR3 sequence: CASSRTFRTAGGYTF. The CDR3 bases are TGTGCCAGCAGCCGGACATTCAGGACTGCGGGGGGCTACACCTTC.

This clone was recorded once. The V gene is TRBV11-2, the J gene TRBJ2-2; perhaps TRBD1 as D (6 bases). CDR1 and CDR2 from the germline V gene are SGHAT and FQNNGV. The CDR3 consists of 15 residues. The germline V and J ends were trimmed by 5 bases and 2 bases, with 12 bases remaining between them. Written as DNA, the CDR3 is TGTGCCAGCAGCAAACGGACAGACAACACCGGGGAGCTGTTTTTT. This sequence encodes CASSKRTDNTGELFF.

The V call is TRBV5-6, the J call TRBJ1-4, with a tentative D call TRBD1 (6 bases). The CDR3 has 15 residues. The V gene's germline CDR1 is SGHDT and CDR2 YYEEEE. V lost 2 bases to trimming and J lost 5 bases, with 13 bases between them. The DNA of the CDR3 is TGTGCCAGCAGCTTTCGGGGGCCCTACAATGAAAAACTGTTTTTT. Amino acid sequence: CASSFRGPYNEKLFF.

V usage is TRBV27 and J usage is TRBJ2-7; TRBD2 agrees at 11 bases. Germline V gives CDR1 MNHEY, CDR2 SMNVEV (reference sequence). Germline trimming cut 3 bases from V and 3 bases from J; bases unmatched to any gene: 4. The CDR3 is 15 residues long. The CDR3 is CASSFLLAGGYEQYF. The CDR3 DNA follows: TGTGCCAGCAGTTTTTTGCTAGCGGGAGGCTACGAGCAGTACTTC.

This rearrangement joins TRBV28 to TRBJ2-7; 10 nucleotides align to TRBD1. V lost 4 bases to trimming and J lost 2 bases; unmatched junction nucleotides: 5. The CDR3 is 15 residues long. Germline V gives CDR1 MDHEN, CDR2 SYDVKM. CDR3 region: CASSSWDRGTYEQYF. In DNA form, the CDR3 reads TGTGCCAGCAGTTCCTGGGACAGGGGTACCTACGAGCAGTACTTC.

In its sample, this clone was seen once. The chain recombines TRBV7-2 with TRBJ1-5; D gene unclear. Trimming took 5 bases from V and 4 from J, leaving 9 bases between them. Germline V CDR1 and CDR2: SGHTA, FQGNSA. The CDR3 sequence is 13 residues long. The CDR3 sequence is CASSRDRNQPQHF. The CDR3 DNA reads TGTGCCAGCAGCCGGGATAGGAATCAGCCCCAGCATTTT.

The chain's CDR3 is CASSDSAGEAYGYTF. The CDR3 region has the DNA TGTGCCAGCAGTGACTCCGCAGGGGAAGCCTATGGCTACACCTTC. The V call is TRBV6-4, the J call TRBJ1-2; tentative D call: TRBD1 (6 bases). Germline CDR1 MRHNA, CDR2 SNTAGT. V dropped 0 bases and J dropped 4 bases, with 12 bases sitting between them. CDR3 size: 15 residues.

The chain links TRBV27 to TRBJ2-1; 7 positions agree with TRBD1. This CDR3 is built from 14 residues. The V segment lost 8 bases and the J segment 4 bases; nucleotides outside the gene matches: 8. The germline V gene encodes CDR1 MNHEY and CDR2 SMNVEV (reference sequence). DNA of the CDR3: TGTGCCAGCGGTAACAGGGGTCCGTACAATGAGCAGTTCTTC. Its translation is CASGNRGPYNEQFF.

The rearrangement links TRBV4-3 to TRBJ2-1; 10 nucleotides align to TRBD2. The CDR3 is made up of 16 amino acids. Germline CDR1 and CDR2: LGHNA and YSLEER. Losses at the gene ends were 0 bases for V and 7 bases for J; bases not matched to a gene: 6. CDR3 region: CASSQEASGSWNEQFF. In nucleotides, the CDR3 is TGCGCCAGCAGCCAAGAAGCTAGCGGGAGTTGGAATGAGCAGTTCTTC.

The V and J genes are TRBV19 and TRBJ2-3; the D gene could be TRBD1 or TRBD2 (7 bases each). V gave up 6 bases and J gave up 4 bases, with 11 bases separating them. Germline values: CDR1 LNHDA, CDR2 SQIVND (reference sequence). The CDR3 has 13 amino acids. The CDR3 coding sequence is TGTGCCAGTAGGGCAGGGGGGGCAGATACGCAGTATTTT. Amino acid sequence: CASRAGGADTQYF.